Listed below are T cell receptor beta chains from one sample, sequenced in a study of blood T cell repertoires in COVID-19. TCRdb keeps only in-frame clones here, not all; method: immunoSEQ multiplex PCR. Here the sample spans around 150,000 clones, 87% being singletons. Sequences were obtained from peripheral blood. These receptors were taken from a man between 45 and 60 years old with active COVID-19. The CDR3 runs from the conserved cysteine through the conserved F or W. A D gene is named only where the DNA matches it firmly. Part of the rows lack a size; the others show once, few, many or a class for expanded clones.

J	size	D	V	DNA	CDR3
TRBJ2-1	-	-	TRBV3-1/TRBV3-2	TGTGCCAGCAGCCAACAGGTCTCCTACAATGAGCAGTTCTTC	CASSQQVSYNEQFF
TRBJ1-5	-	-	TRBV27	TGTGCCAGCAGCAGGGGTTTAAATCAGCCCCAGCATTTT	CASSRGLNQPQHF
TRBJ1-4	-	TRBD1	TRBV2	TGTGCCAGCACCCAAGGGACAGGTACTGAAAAACTGTTTTTT	CASTQGTGTEKLFF
TRBJ1-3	once	-	TRBV6-5	TGTGCCAGCAGAATAGGGGTATCGGGAAACACCATATATTTT	CASRIGVSGNTIYF
TRBJ1-4	-	TRBD1	TRBV15	TGTGCCACCAGCCCTCGCGCAGGGGGCGGTGAAAAACTGTTTTTT	CATSPRAGGGEKLFF
TRBJ2-7	-	-	TRBV24-1	TGTGCCACCAGTCCCTCGGTTTTTATCTTCTACGAGCAGTACTTC	CATSPSVFIFYEQYF
TRBJ2-5	-	-	TRBV30	TGTGCCTGGAGTATGGACAGGGAGGGTATGGGAGAGACCCAGTACTTC	CAWSMDREGMGETQYF
TRBJ1-1	few	-	TRBV6-5	TGTGCCAGCAGTTTAAACAGGGACACTGAAGCTTTCTTT	CASSLNRDTEAFF
TRBJ1-5	-	-	TRBV3-1/TRBV3-2	TGTGCCAGCAGCCAAGACCAGGGGTATAGCAATCAGCCCCAGCATTTT	CASSQDQGYSNQPQHF
TRBJ2-3	-	-	TRBV5-1	TGCGCCAGCAGCTTGGCCTCAGGACTTCCTACGCAGTATTTT	CASSLASGLPTQYF
TRBJ1-2	-	-	TRBV19	TGTGCCAAGATAACGACAGAAAACTATGGCTACACCTTC	CAKITTENYGYTF
TRBJ2-1	-	TRBD1	TRBV2	TGTGCCACCCGGGGGACAGGGGGCTATGAGCAGTTCTTC	CATRGTGGYEQFF
TRBJ2-2	few	TRBD1	TRBV6-5	TGTGCCAGCAGTTATCCGGGACAGGGGATCGGGGAGCTGTTTTTT	CASSYPGQGIGELFF
TRBJ1-3	-	TRBD1	TRBV9	TGTGCCAGCAGCGTAGAGGCAGGGGGTGGAAACACCATATATTTT	CASSVEAGGGNTIYF
TRBJ2-3	-	TRBD2	TRBV9	TGTGCCAGCAGCGTCGACCCCGCGGGGGGGTTAGTAACAGATACGCAGTATTTT	CASSVDPAGGLVTDTQYF
TRBJ1-6	-	TRBD1	TRBV5-4	TGTGCCAGCAGCCTTGGACAGGGGACGGGATCACCCCTCCACTTT	CASSLGQGTGSPLHF
TRBJ1-1	-	TRBD1	TRBV29-1	TGCAGCGTTGTAGGGACAGAGGACACTGAAGCTTTCTTT	CSVVGTEDTEAFF
TRBJ2-3	-	-	TRBV7-2	TGTGCCAGCAGCCCCGAAGCCCGCACAGATACGCAGTATTTT	CASSPEARTDTQYF
TRBJ2-2	-	TRBD1	TRBV5-1	TGCGCCAGCAGCTTCGCCCCCGGGACAGGGGGCAAGGGCACCGGGGAGCTGTTTTTT	CASSFAPGTGGKGTGELFF
TRBJ2-5	-	TRBD2	TRBV5-1	TGCGCCAGCAGCCCCGGGACTAGCGTAGAGACCCAGTACTTC	CASSPGTSVETQYF
TRBJ1-4	-	-	TRBV27	TGTGCCAGCAGCGGTTTCCCCAATGAAAAACTGTTTTTT	CASSGFPNEKLFF
TRBJ2-3	-	-	TRBV3-1/TRBV3-2	TGTGCCAGCAGCTTTATGTCCAGAAGCACAGATACGCAGTATTTT	CASSFMSRSTDTQYF
TRBJ1-1	-	TRBD1	TRBV5-4	TGTGCCAGCAGCTTGGACAGGGGGCTTCGTGAAGCTTTCTTT	CASSLDRGLREAFF
TRBJ2-1	-	-	TRBV15	TGTGCCACCAGCAGAGATAAGGAGGAGAATGAGCAGTTCTTC	CATSRDKEENEQFF
TRBJ2-2	once	TRBD2	TRBV5-6	TGTGCCAGCAGTCCGCCAGGGAGCGGGGGGAACACCGGGGAGCTGTTTTTT	CASSPPGSGGNTGELFF
TRBJ2-1	-	TRBD2	TRBV7-7	TGTGCCAGCAGCTTAGAGGATCGGCGGGGGGCACCAAGGCAGTTCTTC	CASSLEDRRGAPRQFF